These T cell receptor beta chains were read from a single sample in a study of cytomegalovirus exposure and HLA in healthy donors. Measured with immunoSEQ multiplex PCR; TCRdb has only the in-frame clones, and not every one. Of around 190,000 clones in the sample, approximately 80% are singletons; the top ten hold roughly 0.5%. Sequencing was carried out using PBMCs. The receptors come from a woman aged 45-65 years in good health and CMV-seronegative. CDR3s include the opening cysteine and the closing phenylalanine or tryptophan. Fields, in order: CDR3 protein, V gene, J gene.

CASASGGANEQFF,TRBV2,TRBJ2-1
CASSLGGGLAGDVVEQYF,TRBV5-1,TRBJ2-7
CASSRAGQATNEKLFF,TRBV5-6,TRBJ1-4
CASRRPGAYEQYF,TRBV6-5,TRBJ2-7
CASSHRTGDKFTGELFF,TRBV18,TRBJ2-2
CASSLGGHLNTEAFF,TRBV5-8,TRBJ1-1
CASSSGGAGGYTF,TRBV28,TRBJ1-2
CASSPRGGGYNEQFF,TRBV4-3,TRBJ2-1
CASSLAFRGGREKLFF,TRBV27,TRBJ1-4
CASSAPTGPFSTDTQYF,TRBV28,TRBJ2-3
CASSHPSSYEQYF,TRBV7-9,TRBJ2-7
CASSLGQGDTIYF,TRBV5-1,TRBJ1-3
CATRDYDYEQYF,TRBV28,TRBJ2-7
CAWGTVYEQYF,TRBV30,TRBJ2-7
CSTRQEISTDTQYF,TRBV29-1,TRBJ2-3
CAWSYDQGTQYF,TRBV30,TRBJ2-5
CASSPDRSAQYF,TRBV6-5,TRBJ2-7
CASSPDRVGYTF,TRBV7-9,TRBJ1-2
CASSPGTATPDTQYF,TRBV18,TRBJ2-3
CASSQTATNEKLFF,TRBV28,TRBJ1-4
CASSFRTGGDQETQYF,TRBV7-9,TRBJ2-5
CASSLARGGFSTDTQYF,TRBV11-1,TRBJ2-3
CALATPGGRNEQFF,TRBV27,TRBJ2-1
CSGGTGVNIQYF,TRBV29-1,TRBJ2-4
CASSMGLAGGFYNEQFF,TRBV9,TRBJ2-1
CASVEASGSYNEQFF,TRBV7-8,TRBJ2-1
CASSLEGAPYNEQFF,TRBV5-8,TRBJ2-1
CASSLGSGGPYEQYF,TRBV27,TRBJ2-7